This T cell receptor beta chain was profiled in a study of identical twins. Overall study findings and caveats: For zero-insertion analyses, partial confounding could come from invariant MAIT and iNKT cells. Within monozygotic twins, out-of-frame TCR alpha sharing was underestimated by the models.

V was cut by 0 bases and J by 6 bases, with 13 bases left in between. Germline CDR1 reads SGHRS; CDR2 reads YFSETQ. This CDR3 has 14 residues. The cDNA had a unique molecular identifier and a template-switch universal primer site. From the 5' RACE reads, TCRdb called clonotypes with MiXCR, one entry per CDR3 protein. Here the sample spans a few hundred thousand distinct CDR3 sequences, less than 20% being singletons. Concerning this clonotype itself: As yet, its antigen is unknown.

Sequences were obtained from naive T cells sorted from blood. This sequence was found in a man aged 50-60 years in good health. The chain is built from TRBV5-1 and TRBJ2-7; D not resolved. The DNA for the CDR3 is TGCGCCAGCAGCTTGGATCGGTCTAGGGTCGAGCAGTACTTC. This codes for CASSLDRSRVEQYF.